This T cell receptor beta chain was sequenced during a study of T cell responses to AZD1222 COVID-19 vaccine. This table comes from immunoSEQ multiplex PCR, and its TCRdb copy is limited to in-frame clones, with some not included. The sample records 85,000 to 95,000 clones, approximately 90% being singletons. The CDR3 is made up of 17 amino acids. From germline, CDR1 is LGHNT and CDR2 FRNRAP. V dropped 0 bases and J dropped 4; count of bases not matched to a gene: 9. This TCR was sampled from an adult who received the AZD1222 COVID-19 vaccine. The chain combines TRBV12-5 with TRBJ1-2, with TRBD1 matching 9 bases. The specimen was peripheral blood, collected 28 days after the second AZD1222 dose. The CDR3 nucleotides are TGTGCTAGTGGTTTGGTGGTTAGAGGGACAGGGATCTATGGCTACACCTTC. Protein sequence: CASGLVVRGTGIYGYTF.